This TCR beta chain comes out of a study of blood T cell repertoires in COVID-19. Study background: T cells, B-cell-depleted T cells, or PBMCs provided the cDNA or gDNA that served as material.

Per the original methods: The assay estimated nucleated cells by amplifying reference gene primers. Sequencing used immunoSEQ multiplex PCR; TCRdb keeps in-frame clones, though not all of them. V and J calls and clone size are those listed in that table; D and trimming were worked out from the DNA. The data show about 53,000 clones, 85% to 95% seen once. Trimming took 5 bases from V and 3 from J; bases not matched to a gene: 8. This CDR3 contains 15 residues. Germline V lookup: CDR1 WSHSY, CDR2 SAAADI. This receptor was taken from a human donor in a cohort sampled during active COVID-19. The specimen was peripheral blood. V and J are TRBV10-2 and TRBJ2-7, with 9 nucleotides matching TRBD1. This CDR3 is CASSRSDRGFYEQYF. CDR3 in DNA: TGCGCCAGCAGTCGTTCGGACAGGGGATTCTACGAGCAGTACTTC.